This TCR beta chain was captured by sequencing in a study of CD8 T cell repertoires and HIV-1 epitope variants. Across the study: Epitopes were three Gag families plus Nef HW9 and YT9. An approximately 10-day culture received IL-2, IL-7 and IL-15 on days 3 and 7. Separate from the cultures, 1M uncultured T cells served as baseline.

Germline V gives CDR1 MNHEY, CDR2 SMNVEV (reference sequence). J gave up 5 bases and V 6 bases, and 7 bases lay outside the gene matches. The CDR3 is 13 residues long. The table came from immunoSEQ multiplex PCR; TCRdb's copy has only in-frame clones and leaves some out. The sample consists of a few thousand clones, nearly 70% of them appearing once. A word on this clone: Its antigen is not known.

Findings and caveats of the study: Eight or nine antigen-specific TCR beta clonotypes were found; roughly six seemed cross-reactive to variants.

This clonotype was sampled from a male donor with HIV. V is TRBV27 and J is TRBJ2-7; 7 bases are shared with TRBD2. Sequenced input: cultured CD8+ T cells derived from PBMCs. CDR3 sequence reads: CASRPKSGNEQYF. In DNA form, the CDR3 reads TGTGCCAGCAGGCCTAAAAGCGGGAACGAGCAGTACTTC.